A selection of T cell receptor beta chains follows, all from one sample in a study of cytomegalovirus exposure and HLA in healthy donors. The table came from immunoSEQ multiplex PCR; TCRdb's copy has only in-frame clones and leaves some out. In the table there are about 180,000 clones, roughly 83% of which are singletons. Input material: PBMCs. The receptors were sampled from a boy younger than 10 in good health and CMV-seronegative. The CDR3 runs from the conserved cysteine through the conserved F or W. A D gene is named only where the DNA matches it firmly. Size is stated for part of the rows, as once, few or many counts, or as a class when the clone is expanded.

j_call	v_call	d_call	clone_size	cdr3_aa	cdr3_nt
TRBJ2-1	TRBV14	TRBD2	-	CASSSGRASYNEQFF	TGTGCCAGCAGCAGCGGGAGGGCCTCCTACAATGAGCAGTTCTTC
TRBJ1-1	TRBV6-5	-	few	CASSPTGWTEAFF	TGTGCCAGCAGTCCCACAGGTTGGACTGAAGCTTTCTTT
TRBJ1-5	TRBV7-2	TRBD1	-	CASSLYPGTGSNQPQHF	TGTGCCAGCAGCTTGTACCCCGGGACAGGGAGCAATCAGCCCCAGCATTTT
TRBJ1-2	TRBV5-6	TRBD1	once	CASSLAGTGGLNYGYTF	TGTGCCAGCAGCTTGGCCGGGACAGGGGGCCTTAACTATGGCTACACCTTC
TRBJ2-7	TRBV27	-	-	CASSSFGGASYEQYF	TGTGCCAGCAGTTCTTTTGGGGGGGCGTCCTACGAGCAGTACTTC
TRBJ2-1	TRBV11-2	TRBD1	once	CASSLGTGVVYNEQFF	TGTGCCAGCAGCTTAGGAACAGGGGTTGTCTACAATGAGCAGTTCTTC
TRBJ2-7	TRBV12-5	TRBD2	-	CASGPSGSSYEQYF	TGTGCTAGTGGCCCTAGCGGGAGCTCCTACGAGCAGTACTTC
TRBJ1-1	TRBV29-1	-	-	CSVEYRGLNTEAFF	TGCAGCGTTGAATATCGCGGATTGAACACTGAAGCTTTCTTT
TRBJ2-1	TRBV7-6	TRBD2	-	CASSWTSGRGNEQFF	TGTGCCAGCAGCTGGACTAGCGGGAGGGGCAATGAGCAGTTCTTC
TRBJ2-2	TRBV25-1	TRBD2	-	CASSLGGLATTGELFF	TGTGCCAGCAGTTTAGGGGGACTAGCAACGACCGGGGAGCTGTTTTTT
TRBJ1-1	TRBV29-1	-	-	CSVEGRSNTEAFF	TGCAGCGTTGAGGGCAGATCAAACACTGAAGCTTTCTTT
TRBJ1-5	TRBV2	TRBD1	once	CASSGTGGVDQPQHF	TGTGCCAGCAGCGGGACAGGGGGTGTGGATCAGCCCCAGCATTTT
TRBJ2-3	TRBV2	TRBD1	-	CASSDFDQGVGDTQYF	TGTGCCAGCAGTGACTTTGACCAGGGGGTGGGCGATACGCAGTATTTT
TRBJ1-2	TRBV30	-	-	CAWSQPRGLYTF	TGTGCCTGGAGCCAACCCAGGGGTCTCTACACCTTC
TRBJ2-3	TRBV10-3	-	-	CAIMSLDSGDTQYF	TGTGCCATCATGAGCCTAGACTCTGGAGATACGCAGTATTTT
TRBJ2-7	TRBV10-3	TRBD2	-	CAISESTTSGNEQYF	TGTGCCATCAGTGAGTCGACGACTAGCGGGAACGAGCAGTACTTC
TRBJ2-3	TRBV19	TRBD2	once	CASSSRPGTSRTDTQYF	TGTGCCAGTAGTTCCCGTCCCGGGACTAGCCGCACAGATACGCAGTATTTT
TRBJ2-1	TRBV2	-	-	CASSAEASSYNEQFF	TGTGCCAGCAGTGCAGAAGCGAGCTCCTACAATGAGCAGTTCTTC
TRBJ1-1	TRBV6-6	-	-	CASSYGRGNTEAFF	TGTGCCAGCAGTTACGGCAGGGGAAACACTGAAGCTTTCTTT
TRBJ1-2	TRBV5-1	-	-	CASSLNWEAVVTF	TGCGCCAGCAGCTTGAACTGGGAGGCCGTCGTCACCTTC
TRBJ2-1	TRBV25-1	-	-	CASTSGEAENNEQFF	TGTGCCAGCACCTCCGGGGAGGCAGAAAACAATGAGCAGTTCTTC
TRBJ2-7	TRBV14	-	-	CASSLKVGYEQYF	TGTGCCAGCAGCTTAAAAGTCGGTTACGAGCAGTACTTC
TRBJ1-1	TRBV5-1	TRBD1	-	CASSPLTGVTEAFF	TGCGCCAGCAGCCCCCTGACAGGGGTAACTGAAGCTTTCTTT
TRBJ2-3	TRBV2	-	-	CASSGGLASTDTQYF	TGTGCCAGCAGTGGGGGTCTAGCGAGCACAGATACGCAGTATTTT
TRBJ2-5	TRBV5-1	-	-	CASSEYPVETQYF	TGCGCCAGCAGCGAATACCCGGTGGAGACCCAGTACTTC
TRBJ2-3	TRBV19	TRBD2	-	CASGKREGHDTQYF	TGTGCCAGTGGAAAGCGGGAGGGCCATGATACGCAGTATTTT
TRBJ2-7	TRBV29-1	-	once	CSVLKADSYEQYF	TGCAGCGTCCTAAAAGCGGACAGCTACGAGCAGTACTTC
TRBJ2-7	TRBV7-9	TRBD2	-	CASSLSGIGEQYF	TGTGCCAGCAGCCTTAGCGGGATCGGCGAGCAGTACTTC
TRBJ2-2	TRBV10-3	-	-	CAISEWDTYESTGELFF	TGTGCCATCAGTGAATGGGACACCTACGAAAGCACCGGGGAGCTGTTTTTT
TRBJ2-1	TRBV5-6	TRBD1	-	CASSYTGATYNEQFF	TGTGCCAGCAGCTATACAGGGGCTACTTACAATGAGCAGTTCTTC
TRBJ1-3	TRBV27	-	-	CASSLDRGAGNTIYF	TGTGCCAGCAGTTTGGACCGCGGGGCTGGAAACACCATATATTTT